This TCR beta chain emerged from a study of cytomegalovirus exposure and HLA in healthy donors. This clone has only a few counts. The PCR used 60 Vbeta and 13 Jbeta primers. Sequencing was performed with immunoSEQ multiplex PCR; in TCRdb, only in-frame clones are kept and a portion is missing. Of about 98,000 clones in the sample, under 85% were seen once. The TCR comes from a man aged 18 to 29 in good health and CMV-seropositive. The sequencing sample was made of PBMCs.

CDR3 sequence: CASSSPTGLNEKLFF. Written as DNA, the CDR3 is TGTGCCAGCAGTTCCCCGACAGGGCTTAATGAAAAACTGTTTTTT. The chain joins TRBV28 to TRBJ1-4, with TRBD1 matching over 7 bases. This CDR3 spans 15 amino acids. CDR1 and CDR2 (germline): MDHEN, SYDVKM. V lost 4 bases and J lost 4; bases outside the gene matches: 6.